What follows is one TCR beta chain and its context. Its antigen remains unknown. Germline values: CDR1 MDHEN, CDR2 SYDVKM. V was clipped by 10 bases and J by 2 bases, with 15 bases between them. The CDR3 contains 14 residues. 13 Jbeta primers and 60 Vbeta primers were used for the PCR. The assay was immunoSEQ multiplex PCR, and TCRdb's table has in-frame clones only and misses some. Counted here are 130,000 or so clones, almost 85% occurring once; the ten biggest clones make up less than 2%. This entry is derived from a study of cytomegalovirus exposure and HLA in healthy donors. Study-level findings and limits: Most sequenced TCRs were rare (though some public TCRs occurred in many donors). Listed as cytomegalovirus-associated were 164 TCR beta chains. What TCR beta sequences reportedly achieved was accurate prediction of HLA-A and HLA-B alleles in most subjects. In a later analysis, DRB1 alleles had the most associated TCRs; HLA-C alleles the fewest.

This clonotype was obtained from a woman aged 40 to 49 in good health and CMV-seronegative. The source material was PBMCs. V is TRBV28 and J is TRBJ1-3; D unresolved. The CDR3 nucleotides read TGTGCCACCGGAGGGCATTTGCCTGGAAACACCATATATTTT. It yields the protein CATGGHLPGNTIYF. Variable domain in full (rest from reference TRBV28 and TRBJ1-3): DVKVTQSSRYLVKRTGEKVFLECVQDMDHENMFWYRQDPGLGLRLIYFSYDVKMKEKGDIPEGYSVSREKKERFSLILESASTNQTSMYLCATGGHLPGNTIYFGEGSWLTVV.